This TCR beta chain came from a study of cytomegalovirus exposure and HLA in healthy donors. Study background: Within an early data release were around 80 million unique TCRs drawn from HLA-typed donors.

Points from the study as a whole: Reports indicate that TCR beta sequences accurately predicted the HLA-A and HLA-B alleles of most subjects.

Note on this clone: Its antigen remains unidentified.

It was with 60 Vbeta and 13 Jbeta primers that the PCR ran. The protocol was immunoSEQ multiplex PCR, while the TCRdb copy is restricted to in-frame clones and leaves out a portion. The table includes around 88,000 clones, 60% to 85% detected once. This TCR was sampled from a man aged 50 to 60 in good health and CMV-seropositive. Sequenced: PBMCs.

CDR3 sequence (DNA): TGTGCCAGCTCACCACTGGGAGACACGGCCTCCAATTCACCCCTCCACTTT. Amino acids: CASSPLGDTASNSPLHF. The rearrangement links TRBV18 to TRBJ1-6; D is uncertain. Trimming stripped 1 base from V and 7 bases from J, with 17 bases between. CDR1 is KGHSH, CDR2 LQKENI, per germline. The CDR3 consists of 17 residues.